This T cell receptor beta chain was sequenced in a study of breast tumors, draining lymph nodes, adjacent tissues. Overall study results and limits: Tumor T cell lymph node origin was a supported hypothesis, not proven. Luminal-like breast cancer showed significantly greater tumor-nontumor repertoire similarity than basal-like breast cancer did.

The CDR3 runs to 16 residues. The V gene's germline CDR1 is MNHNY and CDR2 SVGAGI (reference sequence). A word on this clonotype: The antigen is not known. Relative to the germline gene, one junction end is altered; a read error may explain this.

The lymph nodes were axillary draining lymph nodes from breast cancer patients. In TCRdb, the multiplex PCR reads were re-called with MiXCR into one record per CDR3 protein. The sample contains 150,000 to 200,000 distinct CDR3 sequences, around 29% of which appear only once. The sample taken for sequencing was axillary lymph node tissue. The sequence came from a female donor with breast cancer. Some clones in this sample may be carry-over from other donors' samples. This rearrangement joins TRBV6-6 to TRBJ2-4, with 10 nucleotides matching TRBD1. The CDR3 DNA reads TGTGCCAGCAGTTCAGGACAGGGGGTAGCCAAAAACACTCAGTACTTC. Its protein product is CASSSGQGVAKNTQYF.